One and the same sample provided the 24 T cell receptor beta chains below, sequenced in a study of graft-versus-host responses after intestinal transplantation (dated by TCRdb to the early 2020s). To prepare the library, the immunoSEQ multiplex PCR assay was applied. This is the immuneACCESS table as TCRdb keeps it, with only in-frame sequences that have V and J called. A part of the clones is gone; compared with another copy, unresolved V genes explain less than half, and the rest is unexplained. The sample table records about 5,200 clones; about two thirds of these occur just once. The top ten clonotypes cover about an eighth of the sample. Dithiothreitol, EDTA incubations and collagenase D digestion were used to isolate intraepithelial and lamina propria lymphocytes from graft specimens. Sample: ileum tissue, taken about 39 weeks after intestinal transplant. The receptors here all came from a human patient who received an intestinal transplant, so some T cells may come from the graft donor.

CDR3 sequence reads: CASSLGGVEQYF. The CDR3 DNA reads as TGCGCCAGCAGCTTGGGGGGAGTCGAGCAGTACTTC. V is TRBV5-1 and J is TRBJ2-5; a possible D gene is TRBD2 (5 bases). The end of the DNA aligns better with TRBJ2-7, so the J call may be wrong. The length of the CDR3 is 12 residues. Germline V gene sequence: CDR1 SGHRS, CDR2 YFSETQ.

The V gene is TRBV4-1, the J gene TRBJ2-7; 9 nucleotides line up with TRBD2. V shed 4 bases, J shed 0 bases, and the junction held 13 bases outside the gene matches. This CDR3 contains 18 residues. Looked up from germline, CDR1 is MGHRA and CDR2 is YSYEKL. The CDR3 loop is CASSRHYGLAGPSYEQYF. The CDR3, as DNA: TGCGCCAGCAGCCGGCACTATGGGCTAGCGGGACCCTCCTACGAGCAGTACTTC.

The gene calls are TRBV11-3 and TRBJ2-5; D might be TRBD2 (5 bases). Trimming shortened V by 3 bases and J by 2 bases, and 7 bases separated the two germline ends. Germline V CDR1 and CDR2: SGHNT, YENEEA. The CDR3 covers 13 residues. The CDR3 sequence: CASSLRAQETQYF. The DNA of the CDR3 is TGTGCCAGCAGCTTGCGGGCGCAAGAGACCCAGTACTTC.

V is TRBV2 and J is TRBJ2-1; 15 bases map to TRBD2. J gave up 4 bases and V 0 bases, and 7 bases lay outside the gene matches. This CDR3 spans 19 amino acids. The germline V gene has CDR1 SNHLY and CDR2 FYNNEI. In DNA form, the CDR3 reads TGTGCCAGCAGTGAAGCGAGGACTAGCGGGAGGGGGGCATACAATGAGCAGTTCTTC. Its translation: CASSEARTSGRGAYNEQFF.

This clone appeared a few times. The chain couples TRBV27 to TRBJ2-7; D is perhaps TRBD1 (5 bases). CDR3 length: 14 residues. Trimming stripped 3 bases from V and 6 bases from J, with 15 bases between. CDR1 and CDR2 from the germline V gene are MNHEY and SMNVEV (reference sequence). CDR3 bases: TGTGCCAGCAGTTTTAGGGGCCGCGCTGTCGAGCAGTACTTC. It encodes CASSFRGRAVEQYF.

V usage is TRBV6-1 and J usage is TRBJ2-3; 11 nucleotides match TRBD1. The CDR3 consists of 18 residues. V lost 2 bases and J lost 2; bases outside the gene matches: 9. CDR1 MNHNS and CDR2 SASEGT come from the germline V gene. In DNA, the CDR3 is TGTGCCAGCAGTGAACTTTTGGGACAGGGGGTGTTCACAGATACGCAGTATTTT. Translating it yields CASSELLGQGVFTDTQYF.

This clone has only one observation. The rearrangement links TRBV2 to TRBJ2-1, with TRBD1 as a possible D gene (5 bases). CDR3 length: 18 amino acids. The V end was cut by 7 bases, the J end by 0 bases, with 22 bases between. The germline V gene has CDR1 SNHLY and CDR2 FYNNEI. CDR3 residues: CASNILSKDRRSYNEQFF. CDR3 coding DNA: TGTGCCAGCAACATCTTATCGAAAGACAGACGCTCCTACAATGAGCAGTTCTTC.

The chain carries TRBV6-1 and TRBJ2-4; 8 bases line up with TRBD1. Germline V gene lookup returns CDR1 MNHNS and CDR2 SASEGT. V dropped 4 bases and J dropped 6; count of bases not matched to a gene: 8. This CDR3 contains 15 residues. CDR3 sequence: CASSVWTGLRNIQYF. The CDR3 bases are TGTGCCAGCAGTGTCTGGACAGGGCTCAGAAACATTCAGTACTTC.

This chain connects TRBV7-8 to TRBJ2-7; D unclear. Germline V lookup: CDR1 SGHVS, CDR2 FQNEAQ. V was pared by 3 bases and J by 0 bases, with 12 bases between. The CDR3 is 15 amino acids. DNA of the CDR3: TGTGCCAGCAGCTTCGTATACTTTTCCTCCTACGAGCAGTACTTC. As protein: CASSFVYFSSYEQYF.

The chain uses TRBV5-4 and TRBJ2-5, with 8 bases identical to TRBD1. This CDR3 contains 15 residues. V was pared by 4 bases and J by 5 bases, with 10 bases of the junction left unmatched. Germline V lookup: CDR1 SGHNT, CDR2 YYREEE (reference sequence). The CDR3 nucleotides read TGTGCCAGCAGCCATGGAGTGACAGGGGTGGAGACCCAGTACTTC. Its translation is CASSHGVTGVETQYF.

The gene calls are TRBV30 and TRBJ1-3; D not resolved. The V end lost 2 bases, the J end lost 2 bases, and 13 bases lay between the germline ends. CDR3 size: 15 residues. Germline assignment: CDR1 GTSNPN and CDR2 SVGIG (reference sequence). The CDR3 here is CAWSKREEAGNTIYF. For the CDR3, the DNA is TGTGCCTGGAGTAAGAGGGAGGAGGCTGGAAACACCATATATTTT.

The chain recombines TRBV30 with TRBJ2-7; D uncertain. The germline V gene has CDR1 GTSNPN and CDR2 SVGIG (reference sequence). Trimming cost V 0 bases and J 6 bases, with 12 bases left between them. CDR3 length: 13 residues. CDR3 nucleotides: TGTGCCTGGAGTGTATCCAGGTCGTCCGAGCAGTACTTC. This translates into CAWSVSRSSEQYF.

The DNA of the CDR3 is TGTGCCAGCAGTCAACGGGGGGACACAGATACGCAGTATTTT. Translating it yields CASSQRGDTDTQYF. The V call is TRBV6-4, the J call TRBJ2-3; TRBD2 matches 7 bases. Germline V gene data show CDR1 as MRHNA and CDR2 as SNTAGT. J gave up 2 bases and V 5 bases, and 4 bases lay outside the gene matches. The CDR3 is made up of 14 amino acids.

This clone has just a few counts. The chain combines TRBV29-1 with TRBJ2-3, with D perhaps matching TRBD2 (6 bases). The germline gives CDR1 SQVTM, CDR2 ANQGSEA. Trimming left V 5 bases short and J 6 bases short, with 9 bases between. There are 11 residues in the CDR3. In nucleotides, the CDR3 is TGCAGCGTTCCCGCGGGGGATACGCAGTATTTT. The encoded protein is CSVPAGDTQYF.

This chain uses TRBV4-1 with TRBJ2-1; D is perhaps TRBD2 (6 bases). Trimming shortened V by 4 bases and J by 3 bases, and 16 bases separated the two germline ends. The CDR3 spans 16 residues. Germline lookup yields CDR1 MGHRA and CDR2 YSYEKL. CDR3 amino acids: CASSPWGDSIYNEQFF. The CDR3 bases are TGCGCCAGCAGCCCTTGGGGGGACTCAATCTACAATGAGCAGTTCTTC.

The chain employs TRBV5-5 and TRBJ2-1; 7 bases agree with TRBD1. V gave up 4 bases and J gave up 10 bases; unmatched junction bases: 2. CDR1 and CDR2 (germline): SGHKS, YYEKEE (reference sequence). This CDR3 is 11 amino acids long. DNA of the CDR3: TGTGCCAGCAGCGGACAGGTCGAGCAGTTCTTC. Residues: CASSGQVEQFF.

V and J are TRBV6-1 and TRBJ1-1; TRBD1 matches at 7 bases. The germline V gene encodes CDR1 MNHNS and CDR2 SASEGT. This CDR3 spans 15 amino acids. V dropped 0 bases and J dropped 4; count of bases not matched to a gene: 5. The CDR3 loop is CASSEAGTEGTEAFF. The CDR3 DNA reads as TGTGCCAGCAGTGAAGCCGGGACAGAGGGCACTGAAGCTTTCTTT.

The rearrangement uses TRBV6-6 and TRBJ2-5; D possibly corresponds to TRBD2 (7 bases). Per germline, CDR1 MNHNY and CDR2 SVGAGI (reference sequence). The CDR3 has 13 residues. V was pared by 10 bases and J by 4 bases, with 16 bases between. The chain's CDR3 is CATVQGGVETQYF. The CDR3, as DNA: TGTGCCACCGTTCAAGGGGGGGTAGAGACCCAGTACTTC.

A few counts support this clone. The gene calls are TRBV27 and TRBJ2-5; D remains ambiguous. Trimming took off 5 bases at V and 7 bases at J, with 11 bases between the two ends. The CDR3 is 12 amino acids. Germline values: CDR1 MNHEY, CDR2 SMNVEV (reference sequence). The CDR3 reads CASSPTIGTQYF. CDR3 coding DNA: TGTGCCAGCAGTCCCACGATCGGGACCCAGTACTTC.

The chain combines TRBV19 with TRBJ1-2; D remains ambiguous. Trimming shortened V by 5 bases and J by 4 bases, and 11 bases separated the two germline ends. Germline V gene sequence: CDR1 LNHDA, CDR2 SQIVND (reference sequence). The CDR3 consists of 13 residues. Here the CDR3 reads CASSVHERYGYTF. CDR3 nucleotide sequence: TGTGCCAGTAGTGTACACGAACGCTATGGCTACACCTTC.

This chain links TRBV2 with TRBJ1-4; no reliable D call. The CDR3 is 15 residues long. V was clipped by 7 bases and J by 0 bases, with 12 bases between them. CDR1 and CDR2 (germline): SNHLY, FYNNEI. CDR3 DNA sequence: TGTGCCAGCAAGAGAGGGCCCGCAACTAATGAAAAACTGTTTTTT. Amino acids: CASKRGPATNEKLFF. Variable domain in full (rest from reference TRBV2 and TRBJ1-4): EPEVTQTPSHQVTQMGQEVILRCVPISNHLYFYWYRQILGQKVEFLVSFYNNEISEKSEIFDDQFSVERPDGSNFTLKIRSTKLEDSAMYFCASKRGPATNEKLFFGSGTQLSVL.

The chain employs TRBV6-4 and TRBJ2-2; TRBD1 matches at 7 bases. V dropped 6 bases and J dropped 4; count of bases not matched to a gene: 8. This CDR3 is built from 15 residues. Germline loops: CDR1 MRHNA, CDR2 SNTAGT. Here the CDR3 reads CASSPTGDSTGELFF. For the CDR3, the DNA is TGTGCCAGCAGCCCCACCGGGGACAGCACCGGGGAGCTGTTTTTT.

This clone was seen only once. The gene calls are TRBV6-4 and TRBJ1-2, with D perhaps TRBD1 (5 bases). The CDR3 length is 15 residues. The germline V and J ends were trimmed by 0 bases and 8 bases, with 16 bases remaining between them. CDR1 and CDR2 (germline): MRHNA, SNTAGT. The CDR3 loop reads CASSDSTEGMGGYTF. Written as DNA, the CDR3 is TGTGCCAGCAGTGACTCGACAGAAGGTATGGGAGGCTACACCTTC.

The chain has TRBV4-2 and TRBJ2-2, with D possibly being TRBD2 (6 bases). Between the trimmed V and J ends, which lost 0 bases and 2 bases, there was a span of 13 bases. The CDR3 is 17 residues long. Per the germline V gene, CDR1 is LGHNA and CDR2 is YNFKEQ. CDR3 loop: CASSQEGRRDNTGELFF. The CDR3 DNA is TGTGCCAGCAGCCAAGAAGGGCGGCGGGACAACACCGGGGAGCTGTTTTTT.